This passage covers 2 T cell receptor beta chains from one sample sequenced in a study of T cells expressing NK-cell markers. TCRdb re-called the 5' RACE reads and shows each CDR3 protein once, DNA omitted. The sample yields about 370,000 distinct CDR3 sequences, of which the top ten take up about 10%. Sequenced sample: blood T cells: a sorted CD56 or NKG2C T cell subset, CD4+ or CD8+ T cells, or bulk PBMC T cells (not recorded which). Receptors were obtained from a woman aged 45 to 65 in good health.

The rearrangement links TRBV29-1 to TRBJ2-5; the TCRdb call, TRBD2, lacks DNA for checking. The CDR3 sequence is 15 residues long. Germline lookup yields CDR1 SQVTM and CDR2 ANQGSEA. The CDR3 reads CSVGEGAGVEETQYF.

This chain joins TRBV20-1 and TRBJ2-7; with no DNA, the TCRdb D assignment of TRBD2 cannot be verified. Germline-derived CDR1 and CDR2 are DFQATT and SNEGSKA (reference sequence). The CDR3 loop spans 15 amino acids. The CDR3: CSAPVAGGFIYEQYF.